The T cell receptor beta chain under discussion was sequenced for a study of beta chain features in type 1 diabetes. Whole-study findings and limits: Whether HLA type influences TCRB rearrangement remained unresolved here.

The CDR3 is made up of 13 amino acids. V lost 5 bases, J lost 1 base, and 9 bases lay in between. Germline assignment: CDR1 SGHRS and CDR2 YFSETQ. This clone was seen a handful of times. Its antigen remains unknown. Expressed TCRB transcripts got sequenced, as all isolated RNA was reverse transcribed. Produced via immunoSEQ multiplex PCR; TCRdb's table is partial and in-frame only. The sample carries under 90,000 clones, roughly a third recorded once. The clonotype was recovered from a woman younger than 35 in good health. The sequenced sample was stem cell memory CD4+ T cells from blood. The rearrangement joins TRBV5-1 to TRBJ1-1, with unresolved D. CDR3 loop: CASSYPPNTEAFF. The CDR3 DNA is TGCGCCAGCAGTTATCCCCCGAACACTGAAGCTTTCTTT.